This T cell receptor (beta chain) was recorded in a study of blood T cell repertoires in COVID-19. About the study: Whether acute or convalescent, the COVID-19 samples came from the United States, Italy and Spain. Sample material is recorded as cDNA or gDNA derived from T cells, B-cell-depleted T cells, or PBMCs.

CDR3 length: 14 residues. Germline V gene data show CDR1 as SEHNR and CDR2 as FQNEAQ (reference sequence). Trimming pared 4 bases from V and 3 bases from J, leaving 13 bases between. In the source study's methods: Nucleated cell counts were estimated from reference gene primer amplification. Profiling relied on immunoSEQ multiplex PCR, and the TCRdb table lists in-frame clones only, not all of them. That table gives V, J and clone size, and the DNA gave D and trimming. The repertoire holds around 81,000 clones, with approximately 88% as singletons. V gene TRBV7-9 combines with J gene TRBJ2-7, with D possibly being TRBD1 (6 bases). The sample consisted of peripheral blood. The sequence was obtained from a man between 65 and 85 years old with acute or convalescent COVID-19. The CDR3 loop reads CASSSPGTSYEQYF. The CDR3 DNA follows: TGTGCCAGCAGCTCACCCGGGACAAGCTACGAGCAGTACTTC.